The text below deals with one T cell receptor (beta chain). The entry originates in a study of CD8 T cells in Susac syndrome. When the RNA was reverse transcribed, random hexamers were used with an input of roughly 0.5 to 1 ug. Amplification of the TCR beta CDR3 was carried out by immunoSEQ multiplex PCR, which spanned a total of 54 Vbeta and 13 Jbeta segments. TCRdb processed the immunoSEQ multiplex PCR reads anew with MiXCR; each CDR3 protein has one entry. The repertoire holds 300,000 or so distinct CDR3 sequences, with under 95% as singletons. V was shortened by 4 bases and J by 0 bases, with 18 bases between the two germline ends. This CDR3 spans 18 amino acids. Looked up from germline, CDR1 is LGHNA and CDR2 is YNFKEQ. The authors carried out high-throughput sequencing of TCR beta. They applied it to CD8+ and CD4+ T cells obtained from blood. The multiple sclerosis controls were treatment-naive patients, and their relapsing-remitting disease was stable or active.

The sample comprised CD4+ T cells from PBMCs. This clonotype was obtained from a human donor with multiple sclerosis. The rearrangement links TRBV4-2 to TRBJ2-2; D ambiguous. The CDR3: CASSLITRSPPNTGELFF. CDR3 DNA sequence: TGTGCCAGCAGCCTTATTACTCGTTCGCCCCCGAACACCGGGGAGCTGTTTTTT.